The 15 T cell receptor beta chains listed next were all sequenced from one sample in a study of cytomegalovirus exposure and HLA in healthy donors. Both 60 Vbeta primers and 13 Jbeta primers went into the PCR. Libraries were prepared by immunoSEQ multiplex PCR; TCRdb keeps only in-frame clonotypes and omits some of them. The profile shows around 140,000 clones, 70% to 80% of them singletons. Sequencing was done on a sample of PBMCs. Receptors originate from a woman in her sixties or seventies in good health and CMV-seronegative.

V and J are TRBV7-8 and TRBJ2-7, with D possibly being TRBD1 (7 bases). Trimming took off 5 bases at V and 3 bases at J, with 23 bases between the two ends. The CDR3 consists of 17 residues. Germline CDR1 and CDR2: SGHVS and FQNEAQ. The CDR3 loop is CASSPSAYRGEYYEQYF. The CDR3, as DNA: TGTGCCAGCAGCCCTAGCGCCTACAGGGGTGAATACTACGAGCAGTACTTC.

The V call is TRBV6-5, the J call TRBJ2-6, with 7 positions matching TRBD1. This CDR3 region has 14 residues. Germline V gives CDR1 MNHEY, CDR2 SVGAGI. V was pared by 5 bases and J by 2 bases, with 0 bases of the junction left unmatched. The DNA for the CDR3 is TGTGCCAGCAGTGGGACAGCTGGGGCCAACGTCCTGACTTTC. Translated, it gives CASSGTAGANVLTF.

This chain connects TRBV2 to TRBJ2-7, with TRBD1 matching 9 bases. V lost 5 bases, J lost 4 bases, and 3 bases stayed unmatched. The CDR3 is 13 amino acids. CDR1 SNHLY and CDR2 FYNNEI come from the germline V gene. The CDR3 spells CASSRDRVYEQYF. The DNA for the CDR3 is TGTGCCAGCAGTAGGGACAGGGTGTACGAGCAGTACTTC.

The V and J genes are TRBV5-8 and TRBJ2-2; tentative D call: TRBD2 (6 bases). V lost 0 bases and J 4 bases, leaving 13 bases between the germline ends. CDR3 length equals 16 residues. Per germline, CDR1 SGHTS and CDR2 YDEGEE. The CDR3 DNA reads as TGTGCCAGCAGCTTGGTTCGCGGGGATAGCACCGGGGAGCTGTTTTTT. Translating it yields CASSLVRGDSTGELFF.

The gene calls are TRBV7-6 and TRBJ1-4; D is uncertain. This CDR3 region has 17 residues. Deletions cut 1 base from V and 10 bases from J, with 22 bases between. Germline V lookup: CDR1 SGHVS, CDR2 FNYEAQ. DNA for the CDR3: TGTGCCAGCAGCTTAGGTCGCGAGGAAATCGCATTGGGAAAACTGTTTTTT. This translates into CASSLGREEIALGKLFF.

The genes are TRBV4-1 and TRBJ1-1; D is possibly TRBD1 (5 bases). V was cut by 3 bases and J by 3 bases, with 14 bases left in between. The CDR3 runs to 15 residues. Germline CDR1 reads MGHRA; CDR2 reads YSYEKL. The CDR3 sequence is CASSHGRRGDTEAFF. The DNA for the CDR3 is TGCGCCAGCAGCCACGGACGGCGGGGGGACACTGAAGCTTTCTTT.

The chain recombines TRBV15 with TRBJ2-5; possible D gene TRBD2, 6 bases. Germline assignment: CDR1 LNHNV and CDR2 YYDKDF (reference sequence). This CDR3 region has 15 residues. Deletions cut 1 base from V and 4 bases from J, with 13 bases between. CDR3 amino acids: CATSRAGDVRETQYF. As DNA, the CDR3 is TGTGCCACCAGCAGAGCGGGAGACGTTAGAGAGACCCAGTACTTC.

This clone was observed a handful of times. The chain is built from TRBV11-2 and TRBJ2-2; TRBD1 might be the D (6 bases). Germline CDR1 SGHAT, CDR2 FQNNGV. Between the trimmed V and J ends, which lost 4 bases and 7 bases, there was a span of 22 bases. There are 17 residues in the CDR3. Here the CDR3 reads CASSSGQLVLTVGELFF. CDR3 nucleotide sequence: TGTGCCAGCAGCTCCGGACAGTTAGTCTTAACGGTCGGGGAGCTGTTTTTT. The entire variable domain, with the rest obtained from reference TRBV11-2 and TRBJ2-2, is as follows: EAGVAQSPRYKIIEKRQSVAFWCNPISGHATLYWYQQILGQGPKLLIQFQNNGVVDDSQLPKDRFSAERLKGVDSTLKIQPAKLEDSAVYLCASSSGQLVLTVGELFFGEGSRLTVL.

V gene TRBV4-1 combines with J gene TRBJ2-7; D is perhaps TRBD2 (6 bases). The germline V and J ends were trimmed by 1 base and 1 base, with 8 bases remaining between them. The CDR3 extends over 14 amino acids. Germline-derived CDR1 and CDR2 are MGHRA and YSYEKL. CDR3 sequence (DNA): TGCGCCAGCAGCCAAGCGGGGGAATCCTACGAGCAGTACTTC. This gives the protein CASSQAGESYEQYF.

The chain links TRBV6-5 to TRBJ1-2, with D possibly being TRBD1 (5 bases). This CDR3 comprises 14 residues. Between the trimmed V and J ends, which lost 6 bases and 2 bases, there was a span of 13 bases. Germline assignment: CDR1 MNHEY and CDR2 SVGAGI. CDR3 in amino acids: CASSLRVKNYGYTF. CDR3 in DNA: TGTGCCAGCAGCCTCAGGGTAAAGAACTATGGCTACACCTTC.

The rearrangement links TRBV7-6 to TRBJ2-5; 16 bases map to TRBD2. This CDR3 has 22 amino acids. With V trimmed by 3 bases and J by 2 bases, 18 bases remained unmatched. The germline gives CDR1 SGHVS, CDR2 FNYEAQ. The CDR3 bases are TGTGCCAGCAGCTTTTTAACCCCGGGACTAGCGGGAGGGCCCGGTACTCAAGAGACCCAGTACTTC. This sequence encodes CASSFLTPGLAGGPGTQETQYF.

The V and J genes are TRBV10-1 and TRBJ1-5, with 7 bases lining up with TRBD1. Trimming cost V 5 bases and J 5 bases; bases outside gene matches: 12. Germline CDR1 reads WNHNN; CDR2 reads SYGVQD (reference sequence). This CDR3 spans 16 amino acids. This CDR3 reads CASSPNRQGRDQPQHF. The CDR3 nucleotides read TGCGCCAGCAGTCCAAACCGACAGGGACGAGATCAGCCCCAGCATTTT.

The rearrangement links TRBV28 to TRBJ2-1; 8 bases are a match to TRBD1. V trimming: 3 bases; J trimming: 9 bases; junction bases outside the gene matches: 7. CDR1 and CDR2 from the germline V gene are MDHEN and SYDVKM. CDR3 length equals 14 residues. In DNA, the CDR3 is TGTGCCAGCAGTTTCCCGCGGACAGGGCCTGAGCAGTTCTTC. Amino acid sequence: CASSFPRTGPEQFF.

The chain carries TRBV7-2 and TRBJ2-3; 12 nucleotides agree with TRBD2. The CDR3 has 16 amino acids. The V gene's germline CDR1 is SGHTA and CDR2 FQGNSA. Losses at the gene ends were 2 bases for V and 0 bases for J; bases not matched to a gene: 0. The CDR3 here is CASSLLAGGSTDTQYF. The CDR3 region has the DNA TGTGCCAGCAGCTTACTAGCGGGAGGGAGCACAGATACGCAGTATTTT. The full variable domain, rest sourced from reference TRBV7-2 and TRBJ2-3, is GAGVSQSPSNKVTEKGKDVELRCDPISGHTALYWYRQSLGQGLEFLIYFQGNSAPDKSGLPSDRFSAERTGGSVSTLTIQRTQQEDSAVYLCASSLLAGGSTDTQYFGPGTRLTVL.

The rearrangement links TRBV4-1 to TRBJ2-1; 11 positions agree with TRBD2. Germline CDR1 and CDR2: MGHRA and YSYEKL. This CDR3 contains 18 residues. The J segment lost 5 bases and the V segment lost 2 bases, leaving 11 bases of the junction unmatched. Here the CDR3 reads CASSQLWLAGGPNNEQFF. CDR3 DNA: TGCGCCAGCAGCCAACTGTGGTTAGCGGGAGGGCCTAACAATGAGCAGTTCTTC.